One TCR beta chain is described in this entry. Its antigen is as yet unknown. V lost 3 bases and J 5 bases, leaving 20 bases between the germline ends. Germline-derived CDR1 and CDR2 are LNHDA and SQIVND (reference sequence). This CDR3 spans 17 amino acids. These data originate in a study of T cells in Graves' hyperthyroidism and ophthalmopathy. Study summary: The authors collected peripheral blood at initial diagnosis, before any treatment. Broader study findings: Ophthalmopathy was predicted by the model a median of approximately 6.6 months ahead of onset.

Amplification targeted TCR beta CDR3 regions from RNA transcripts. With the HTBI primer set, the TCR CDR3 went through a first round of RT-PCR. TCRdb fed the multiplex PCR reads into MiXCR, producing one record per CDR3 protein. Of roughly 840,000 distinct CDR3 sequences listed, roughly 37% are singletons. Exclusions: uncontrolled infection, other autoimmune disease, pregnancy, lactation. The rearrangement uses TRBV19 and TRBJ1-5; D unclear. The sample comprised blood. The clonotype comes from a young man with Graves' hyperthyroidism. The DNA of the CDR3 is TGTGCCAGTAGTATTTTTCGGACTTCACAAAGGGATCAGCCCCAGCATTTT. It encodes CASSIFRTSQRDQPQHF.